These T cell receptor beta chains were read from a single sample in a study of graft-versus-host responses after intestinal transplantation. Profiling relied on immunoSEQ multiplex PCR, and the TCRdb table lists in-frame clones only, not all of them. The top ten clones hold more than 3% of a sample with some 7,400 clones, 25% to 35% of them seen once. This material consisted of alloreactive CD8+ T cells from a mixed lymphocyte reaction culture, taken before transplantation. These receptors were collected from a human patient who was an organ donor for intestinal transplantation. Both conserved end residues are part of each CDR3. The D gene is left open where the match is weak. Part of the rows lack a size; the others show once, few, many or a class for expanded clones.

j_gene	abundance	d_gene	v_gene	CDR3nt	CDR3aa
TRBJ2-1	-	TRBD1	TRBV5-4	TGTGCCAGCAGCCACAGGGGGCACTACAATGAGCAGTTCTTC	CASSHRGHYNEQFF
TRBJ1-1	-	-	TRBV29-1	TGCAGCGTCGACAACTTCAGGGGAATTAATATGAACACTGAAGCTTTCTTT	CSVDNFRGINMNTEAFF
TRBJ2-1	-	-	TRBV20-1	TGCAGTGCTCTTTCTTCGAATGAGCAGTTCTTC	CSALSSNEQFF
TRBJ1-4	medium-sized	TRBD1	TRBV30	TGTGCCTGGAGTCAGTGGACAGGGGATGAAAAACTGTTTTTT	CAWSQWTGDEKLFF
TRBJ1-5	few	-	TRBV30	TGTGCCTGGAGCTCCCCAGGGGCCCCCAATGGGTGGCCCCAGCATTTT	CAWSSPGAPNGWPQHF
TRBJ1-1	few	-	TRBV5-3	TGTGCCAGCAGCTTCTACAGCACTGAAGCTTTCTTT	CASSFYSTEAFF
TRBJ1-2	-	-	TRBV30	TGTGCCTGGAGTGTAACAGGGAAGGGTGGCTACACCTTC	CAWSVTGKGGYTF
TRBJ2-7	medium-sized	-	TRBV28	TGTGCCAGGTTCCCCCCTCAGGGGATATCCTACGAGCAGTACTTC	CARFPPQGISYEQYF
TRBJ2-7	-	-	TRBV7-7	TGTGCCAGCAGCTCCGGGACTGGCTACGAGCAGTACTTC	CASSSGTGYEQYF
TRBJ2-7	few	TRBD2	TRBV11-2	TGTGCCAGCAGCATCTGGGACGGGGGGGCCCCCCCCTACGAGCAGTACTTC	CASSIWDGGAPPYEQYF
TRBJ1-2	few	TRBD1	TRBV9	TGTGCCAGCAGCGTGCCTAGACAGGGCTTCCAGTTCGGGAGCCTGGAGGACTATGGCTACACCTTC	CASSVPRQGFQFGSLEDYGYTF
TRBJ2-1	-	TRBD2	TRBV7-9	TGTGCCAGCAGAACTAGCGAGTACAATGAGCAGTTCTTC	CASRTSEYNEQFF
TRBJ2-1	-	TRBD2	TRBV9	TGTGCCAGCAGCGTAGCTTGGGACTATTACAATGAGCAGTTCTTC	CASSVAWDYYNEQFF
TRBJ1-3	few	TRBD1	TRBV6-5	TGTGCCAGCAGGGCCGGGACAGGGGCTGGAAACACCATATATTTT	CASRAGTGAGNTIYF
TRBJ1-1	-	-	TRBV7-3	TGTGCCAGCAGCTTACGGTCTCCCGCAGACATGAACACTGAAGCTTTCTTT	CASSLRSPADMNTEAFF
TRBJ1-3	-	TRBD1	TRBV7-9	TGTGCCAGCAGCTTACCTTGGGGACAGTCAGCCGGAAACACCATATATTTT	CASSLPWGQSAGNTIYF
TRBJ2-5	-	TRBD2	TRBV4-1	TGTGCCAGCAGCCAAGTTTTTTCGGGAGGGGTGACCCAGTACTTC	CASSQVFSGGVTQYF
TRBJ2-7	few	TRBD1	TRBV25-1	TGTGCCAGCAGTGAACCGGGACAGGGGCTCCACGAGCAGTACTTC	CASSEPGQGLHEQYF
TRBJ2-2	medium-sized	TRBD1	TRBV29-1	TGCAGCGTTGAAGGGGACAGGGTCACCGGGGAGCTGTTTTTT	CSVEGDRVTGELFF
TRBJ2-3	-	TRBD1	TRBV27	TGTGCCAGCAGTACACCCCCGGGACAGGGGATATATACGCAGTATTTT	CASSTPPGQGIYTQYF
TRBJ2-1	few	-	TRBV25-1	TGTGCCAGCAGTCAAAGGGGGGGAATAGACAATGAGCAGTTCTTC	CASSQRGGIDNEQFF
TRBJ2-3	-	-	TRBV2	TGTGCCAGCAGTGAAATAGCGGAGGGACGCACAGATACGCAGTATTTT	CASSEIAEGRTDTQYF
TRBJ2-7	medium-sized	TRBD2	TRBV10-3	TGTGCCATCAGTGAGTATACGGTCGGCGGGGGGCCTTCCTACGAGCAGTACTTC	CAISEYTVGGGPSYEQYF
TRBJ2-3	-	TRBD1	TRBV5-1	TGCGCCAGCAGCTTGGAGACAGGGTCAGATACGCAGTATTTT	CASSLETGSDTQYF
TRBJ1-2	few	-	TRBV10-3	TGTGCCATCAGGGTCCCAGACTATGGCTACACCTTC	CAIRVPDYGYTF
TRBJ2-1	-	TRBD2	TRBV13	TGTGCCAGCAGCTCACTTAGCGGGGGGGCCCAGGATGAGCAGTTCTTC	CASSSLSGGAQDEQFF
TRBJ2-7	medium-sized	TRBD1	TRBV19	TGTGCCAGTAGTCCCGGACAGGGGGGGTACGAGCAGTACTTC	CASSPGQGGYEQYF
TRBJ2-5	-	-	TRBV6-1	TGTGCTCCGAGTCTCCAAGAGACCCAGTACTTC	CAPSLQETQYF
TRBJ1-3	-	-	TRBV7-9	TGTGCCAGCAGCTTACCAGGGATAGTCTCTGGAAACACCATATATTTT	CASSLPGIVSGNTIYF
TRBJ2-2	medium-sized	-	TRBV7-6	TGTGCCAGCAGCCGGCCAAACAGGGATCCCCGCGGGGAGCTGTTTTTT	CASSRPNRDPRGELFF
TRBJ2-3	-	-	TRBV28	TGTGCCGGCGGAGCCGGCGATACGCAGTATTTT	CAGGAGDTQYF
TRBJ2-7	-	-	TRBV5-4	TGTGCCAGCACCGAGAACCTCAGGGGTTGGGGCGAGCAGTACTTC	CASTENLRGWGEQYF
TRBJ2-7	-	-	TRBV10-2	TGCGCCAGCGTAAGGACTGGATCCTACGAGCAGTACTTC	CASVRTGSYEQYF
TRBJ2-7	-	-	TRBV5-1	TGCGCCAGCAGCTTGGGTTACGAGCAGTACTTC	CASSLGYEQYF
TRBJ2-2	few	-	TRBV19	TGTGCCAGTAGTATTTTACCACACCCCCTCGGGGAGCTGTTTTTT	CASSILPHPLGELFF
TRBJ2-1	few	TRBD2	TRBV5-1	TGCGCCAGCAGCTTGGGGATCGCGGGGGGGCTCTACAATGAGCAGTTCTTC	CASSLGIAGGLYNEQFF
TRBJ2-1	-	-	TRBV29-1	TGCAGCGTTGTCGTAGCGAACTACAATGAGCAGTTCTTC	CSVVVANYNEQFF
TRBJ1-1	-	-	TRBV5-4	TGTGCCAGCAGCCCGCTGGGGGCCGGGGACACTGAAGCTTTCTTT	CASSPLGAGDTEAFF
TRBJ1-5	few	-	TRBV4-1	TGCGCCAGCAGCAACCGACAGGGCAATCAGCCCCAGCATTTT	CASSNRQGNQPQHF
TRBJ2-1	few	-	TRBV12-2	TGTGCAAGTCGCCACTCGTGGAGGTGCAATGAGCAGTTCTTC	CASRHSWRCNEQFF
TRBJ2-7	medium-sized	TRBD2	TRBV5-1	TGCGCCAGCAGCTACGAAGCGGGAACAATCTACGAGCAGTACTTC	CASSYEAGTIYEQYF
TRBJ2-7	few	TRBD1	TRBV6-6	TGTGCCAGCAGTCCCGCAGGGGGCTCCTACGAGCAGTACTTC	CASSPAGGSYEQYF
TRBJ1-2	once	-	TRBV18	TGTGCCAGCTCACCCCAATTACAGGGAGGGAGGTTCGGCTACACCTTC	CASSPQLQGGRFGYTF
TRBJ2-1	-	-	TRBV15	TGTGCCACCAGCAGGACAATGGACTTGATCAATGAGCAGTTCTTC	CATSRTMDLINEQFF
TRBJ1-1	-	TRBD1	TRBV20-1	TGCAGTGCTCAGGGGGTCACTGAAGCTTTCTTT	CSAQGVTEAFF
TRBJ2-1	few	TRBD2	TRBV4-1	TGCGCCAGCAGCCAAGATCCACTAGCGGTCTACCCGACTGACGAAAAGTTCTTC	CASSQDPLAVYPTDEKFF